Listed here is a single T cell receptor (beta chain). What it recognizes is unknown. The data stem from a study of T cell repertoires in cytomegalovirus infection. Overall study: Public TCR beta signatures provided an indication of both CMV infection and a matching HLA type.

The study's findings and limits: HLA-C-restricted, CMV-specific TCR beta clonotypes were dominant ex vivo.

MiXCR, run by TCRdb on the reads, gives a single entry per CDR3 protein. This sample has some 440,000 distinct CDR3 sequences, with roughly 30% found just once. V lost 6 bases, J lost 8 bases, and 6 bases stayed unmatched. CDR3 length: 13 residues. Germline lookup yields CDR1 MDHEN and CDR2 SYDVKM. The TCR comes from a human donor in good health (CMV status not recorded). Some clones in this sample may be carry-over from other donors' samples. The chain recombines TRBV28 with TRBJ1-2; 10 nucleotides align to TRBD1. Material: PBMCs. The CDR3 nucleotides are TGTGCCAGCAGGAGGGACAGGGGTTTGGGCTACACCTTC. Its translation: CASRRDRGLGYTF.